This T cell receptor beta chain is drawn from a study of cytomegalovirus exposure and HLA in healthy donors. The CDR3 covers 21 residues. Trimming stripped 1 base from V and 2 bases from J, with 29 bases between. The germline gives CDR1 SNHLY, CDR2 FYNNEI. Overall study findings and caveats: Despite most TCR sequences being rare, some public TCRs occurred in many donors. Investigators reported over 150 TCR beta chains as tied to cytomegalovirus. Under in vitro conditions, a few CMV-associated chains were confirmed as specific for CMV antigens. The tendency of first-cohort TCR clusters to co-occur in the roughly 120 validation repertoires was the finding of a later analysis.

The data were produced by immunoSEQ multiplex PCR, yet TCRdb's version contains in-frame clones alone and is incomplete. The table lists about 350,000 clones, around 87% of them singletons. As for this clone: Antigen: not known.

V is TRBV2 and J is TRBJ1-2; no clear D. The origin of this receptor is a woman younger than 45 in good health and CMV-seropositive. Sequenced: PBMCs. CDR3: CASSEVDRRFHYQKPNYGYTF. As DNA, the CDR3 is TGTGCCAGCAGTGAAGTGGATAGGAGGTTCCATTATCAGAAGCCAAACTATGGCTACACCTTC.